These 14 T cell receptor beta chains were all obtained from the same sample, sequenced in a study of cytomegalovirus exposure and HLA in healthy donors. This PCR relied on a set of 60 Vbeta primers and 13 Jbeta primers. Profiling relied on immunoSEQ multiplex PCR, and the TCRdb table lists in-frame clones only, not all of them. The data contain nearly 200,000 clones, around 86% of them singletons. The sample comprised PBMCs. The receptors were sampled from a woman aged 45-65 years in good health and CMV-seropositive.

The chain employs TRBV5-1 and TRBJ1-1; 10 bases line up with TRBD1. Looked up from germline, CDR1 is SGHRS and CDR2 is YFSETQ. The CDR3 consists of 12 residues. Trimming removed 4 bases from V and 11 bases from J; junction bases left unmatched: 5. The CDR3 protein is CASSPGQGGAFF. The CDR3 DNA follows: TGCGCCAGCAGCCCCGGACAGGGGGGTGCTTTCTTT.

The DNA of the CDR3 is TGTGCCACCAGCAGAGTTCGAGACAGGGTCCTAAATAGCAATCAGCCCCAGCATTTT. This encodes CATSRVRDRVLNSNQPQHF. V usage is TRBV15 and J usage is TRBJ1-5, with TRBD1 matching over 7 bases. The ends lost 1 base at V and 0 bases at J; junction bases unmatched: 12. Germline CDR1 is LNHNV and CDR2 is YYDKDF (reference sequence). The CDR3 totals 19 residues.

The chain employs TRBV7-2 and TRBJ2-7, with D maybe TRBD2 (6 bases). Germline lookup yields CDR1 SGHTA and CDR2 FQGNSA. The length of the CDR3 is 15 residues. Trimming shortened V by 0 bases and J by 1 base, and 10 bases separated the two germline ends. Here the CDR3 reads CASSLAGAGSYEQYF. For the CDR3, the DNA is TGTGCCAGCAGCTTAGCAGGGGCGGGGTCCTACGAGCAGTACTTC.

The chain uses TRBV7-2 and TRBJ2-2; 9 nucleotides match TRBD2. The CDR3 runs to 16 residues. Germline V gene data show CDR1 as SGHTA and CDR2 as FQGNSA. After removal of 4 bases from V and 7 bases from J, the junction contained 10 bases not matched to a gene. The CDR3 region is CASSSLVAGAVGELFF. The CDR3 bases are TGTGCCAGCAGCTCGTTGGTAGCGGGGGCCGTCGGGGAGCTGTTTTTT.

The chain is built from TRBV5-5 and TRBJ2-7, with D unresolved. Trimming stripped 4 bases from V and 3 bases from J, with 11 bases between. Germline CDR1 SGHKS, CDR2 YYEKEE (reference sequence). The length of the CDR3 is 13 residues. The chain's CDR3 is CASSGNTGYEQYF. The DNA for the CDR3 is TGTGCCAGCAGCGGAAATACGGGCTACGAGCAGTACTTC.

V usage is TRBV30 and J usage is TRBJ1-2; D is perhaps TRBD1 (5 bases). The CDR3 is made up of 12 amino acids. Germline assignment: CDR1 GTSNPN and CDR2 SVGIG (reference sequence). Trimming cost V 0 bases and J 7 bases, with 9 bases left between them. The CDR3 DNA follows: TGTGCCTGGAGTGTTTTCCAGGGTGGCTACACCTTC. This sequence encodes CAWSVFQGGYTF.

This rearrangement joins TRBV5-1 to TRBJ2-7; D might be TRBD1 (6 bases). The germline gives CDR1 SGHRS, CDR2 YFSETQ. The CDR3 sequence is 13 residues long. The V end lost 4 bases, the J end lost 3 bases, and 11 bases lay between the germline ends. The CDR3 loop reads CASSDQGGYEQYF. CDR3 coding DNA: TGCGCCAGCAGCGACCAAGGGGGCTACGAGCAGTACTTC.

This chain links TRBV5-6 with TRBJ1-5; possibly TRBD1 for D (5 bases). The germline gives CDR1 SGHDT, CDR2 YYEEEE. Trimming took off 1 base at V and 0 bases at J, with 17 bases between the two ends. The CDR3 has 18 residues. The CDR3 region has the DNA TGTGCCAGCAGCTTGCGGGGGGACCCACATAATAGCAATCAGCCCCAGCATTTT. It encodes CASSLRGDPHNSNQPQHF.

V usage is TRBV29-1 and J usage is TRBJ1-5; D ambiguous. V lost 4 bases and J lost 5, with 12 bases in between. CDR1 and CDR2 (germline): SQVTM, ANQGSEA. The CDR3 has 13 amino acids. The DNA for the CDR3 is TGCAGCGTTGCGACGGAGATGGATCAGCCCCAGCATTTT. It encodes CSVATEMDQPQHF.

The chain joins TRBV5-6 to TRBJ1-1; maybe TRBD1 (6 bases). Deletions cut 1 base from V and 6 bases from J, with 10 bases between. Germline CDR1 SGHDT, CDR2 YYEEEE. The CDR3 contains 13 residues. CDR3 bases: TGTGCCAGCAGCTTGCGCGGGGGCTCTGAAGCTTTCTTT. It is translated as CASSLRGGSEAFF.

The V and J genes are TRBV18 and TRBJ2-2; 7 positions match TRBD1. In germline, CDR1 is KGHSH, CDR2 LQKENI. The CDR3 runs 15 residues. Unmatched junction bases numbered 3, after V lost 4 bases and J lost 1 base. The CDR3 sequence: CASSRRTGNTGELFF. The CDR3 coding sequence is TGTGCCAGCTCACGGAGGACAGGGAACACCGGGGAGCTGTTTTTT.

The chain uses TRBV5-1 and TRBJ2-1, with unresolved D. CDR3 length equals 15 residues. Germline CDR1 SGHRS, CDR2 YFSETQ. Between the trimmed V and J ends, which lost 0 bases and 0 bases, there was a span of 7 bases. CDR3 residues: CASSLDSSSYNEQFF. CDR3 sequence (DNA): TGCGCCAGCAGCTTGGACAGTAGCTCCTACAATGAGCAGTTCTTC.

The V call is TRBV7-2, the J call TRBJ2-7; 7 bases agree with TRBD1. Per the germline V gene, CDR1 is SGHTA and CDR2 is FQGNSA. Unmatched junction bases numbered 18, after V lost 1 base and J lost 3 bases. This CDR3 comprises 19 residues. In nucleotides, the CDR3 is TGTGCCAGCAGCTTAGGAGGTTTATGGGGACAGTCTCGGGACTACGAGCAGTACTTC. It codes for CASSLGGLWGQSRDYEQYF.

The V and J genes are TRBV28 and TRBJ2-7, with 11 bases identical to TRBD2. Trimming at V came to 8 bases and at J to 5 bases, leaving 14 bases not matched to a gene. The CDR3 sequence is 16 residues long. Germline CDR1 MDHEN, CDR2 SYDVKM. The CDR3 DNA reads as TGTGCCAGCGGACCCCCCCTAGCGGGAGGAAAGAACGAGCAGTACTTC. Translated, it gives CASGPPLAGGKNEQYF. Drawing the rest from reference TRBV28 and TRBJ2-7, the complete variable domain is DVKVTQSSRYLVKRTGEKVFLECVQDMDHENMFWYRQDPGLGLRLIYFSYDVKMKEKGDIPEGYSVSREKKERFSLILESASTNQTSMYLCASGPPLAGGKNEQYFGPGTRLTVT.